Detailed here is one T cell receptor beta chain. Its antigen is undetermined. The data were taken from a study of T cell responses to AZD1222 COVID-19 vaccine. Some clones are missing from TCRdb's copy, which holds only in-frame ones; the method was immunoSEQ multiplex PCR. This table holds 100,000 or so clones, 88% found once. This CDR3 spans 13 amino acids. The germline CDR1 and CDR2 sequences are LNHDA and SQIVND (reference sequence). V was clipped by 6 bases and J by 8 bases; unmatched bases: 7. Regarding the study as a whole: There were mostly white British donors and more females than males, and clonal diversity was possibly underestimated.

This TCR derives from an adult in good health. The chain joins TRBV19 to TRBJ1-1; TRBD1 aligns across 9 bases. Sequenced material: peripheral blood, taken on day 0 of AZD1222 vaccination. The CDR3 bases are TGTGCCAGTAGCTGGGACAGGGCAAAAGAAGCTTTCTTT. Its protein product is CASSWDRAKEAFF.